The 6 T cell receptor beta chains reported below all come from one sample, sequenced in a study of T-cell reconstitution after alpha-beta-depleted transplantation in children. Unique molecular identifiers were incorporated during preparation of the TCRbeta library. TCRdb itself ran the PCR reads through MiXCR, one entry per CDR3 protein. Found here are approximately 800,000 distinct CDR3 sequences, about 16% of them singletons; the top ten hold under 6%. This specimen consisted of PBMCs, mostly from graft donor cells, obtained 360 days after TCRalphabeta/CD19-depleted stem cell transplant. These receptors all come from a male patient between 5 and 17 years old who had a stem cell transplant for acute lymphoblastic leukemia, so the T cells may come from the graft donor.

The V call is TRBV5-1, the J call TRBJ2-1; 12 nucleotides agree with TRBD2. Germline V gene sequence: CDR1 SGHRS, CDR2 YFSETQ. V was clipped by 4 bases and J by 8 bases; unmatched bases: 10. CDR3 length: 16 residues. Written as DNA, the CDR3 is TGCGCCAGCAGCACTTGGACTAGCGGGGAGCGACATGAGCAGTTCTTC. Protein product: CASSTWTSGERHEQFF.

The chain employs TRBV21-1 and TRBJ2-7. TRBV21-1 is marked as a pseudogene. CDR3 length equals 15 residues. The CDR3 nucleotides read TGTGCCAGCAGCAAAGAGGATCTGGGGATCTACGAGCAGTACTTC. Translation: CASSKEDLGIYEQYF.

This clonotype has just a few counts. V gene TRBV14 combines with J gene TRBJ2-1; 12 nucleotides align to TRBD2. The CDR3 is 21 amino acids. V dropped 1 base and J dropped 6; count of bases not matched to a gene: 19. From germline, CDR1 is SGHDN and CDR2 FVKESK. Written as DNA, the CDR3 is TGTGCCAGCAGCCAAGGAGCCCCGGGACTAGCGGGTCCTTTCCCGGGCAATGAGCAGTTCTTC. It codes for CASSQGAPGLAGPFPGNEQFF. The full variable domain, its missing parts supplied by reference TRBV14 and TRBJ2-1, is EAGVTQFPSHSVIEKGQTVTLRCDPISGHDNLYWYRRVMGKEIKFLLHFVKESKQDESGMPNNRFLAERTGGTYSTLKVQPAELEDSGVYFCASSQGAPGLAGPFPGNEQFFGPGTRLTVL.

In this sample, this clonotype turned up a few times. The chain has TRBV5-1 and TRBJ2-3; unclear D gene. The V and J ends lost 3 bases and 2 bases respectively, with 16 bases between them. This CDR3 has 16 amino acids. Looked up from germline, CDR1 is SGHRS and CDR2 is YFSETQ. DNA for the CDR3: TGCGCCAGCAGCTCTAAATCTGGATTTCTCACAGATACGCAGTATTTT. Translation: CASSSKSGFLTDTQYF.

The chain joins TRBV7-2 to TRBJ1-2; 9 bases are shared with TRBD1. Germline lookup yields CDR1 SGHTA and CDR2 FQGNSA. The V gene end was trimmed by 5 bases and the J gene end by 5 bases; junction bases not matched to a gene: 9. The CDR3 contains 15 residues. The CDR3 here is CASSARQGVPYGYTF. The CDR3 DNA reads TGTGCCAGCAGCGCAAGACAGGGGGTTCCTTATGGCTACACCTTC.

The sample holds a few counts of this clonotype. The chain uses TRBV12-3 or TRBV12-4 and TRBJ2-1, with 10 bases identical to TRBD1. V was clipped by 2 bases and J by 6 bases; unmatched bases: 10. The CDR3 consists of 17 residues. The CDR3 coding sequence is TGTGCCAGCAGTTTACTGACCCTCCGGGACAGGGGCAATGAGCAGTTCTTC. This gives the protein CASSLLTLRDRGNEQFF.